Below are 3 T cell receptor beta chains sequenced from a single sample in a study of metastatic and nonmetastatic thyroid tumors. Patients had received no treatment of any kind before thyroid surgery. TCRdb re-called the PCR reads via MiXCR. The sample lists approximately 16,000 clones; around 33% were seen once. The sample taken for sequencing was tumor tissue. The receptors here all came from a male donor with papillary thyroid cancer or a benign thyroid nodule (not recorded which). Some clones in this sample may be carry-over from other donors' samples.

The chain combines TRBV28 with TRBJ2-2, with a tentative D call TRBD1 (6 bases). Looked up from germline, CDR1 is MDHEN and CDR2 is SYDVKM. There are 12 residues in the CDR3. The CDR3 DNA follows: TGTGTAGGGGGTTCGAACACCGGGGAGCTGTTTTTT. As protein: CVGGSNTGELFF.

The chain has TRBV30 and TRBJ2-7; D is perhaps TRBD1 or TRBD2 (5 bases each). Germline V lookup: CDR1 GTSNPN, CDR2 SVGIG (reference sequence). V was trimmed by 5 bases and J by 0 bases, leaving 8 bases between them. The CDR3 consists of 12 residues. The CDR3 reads CAWRGSSYEQYF. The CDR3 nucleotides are TGTGCCTGGCGGGGCAGCTCCTACGAGCAGTACTTC.

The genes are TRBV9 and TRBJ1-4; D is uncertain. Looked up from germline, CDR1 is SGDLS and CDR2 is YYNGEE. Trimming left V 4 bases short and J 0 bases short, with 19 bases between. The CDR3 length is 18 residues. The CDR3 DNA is TGTGCCAGCAGCCTGGATGGGCGGGATGGGGCAACTAATGAAAAACTGTTTTTT. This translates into CASSLDGRDGATNEKLFF. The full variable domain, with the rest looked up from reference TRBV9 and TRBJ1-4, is DSGVTQTPKHLITATGQRVTLRCSPRSGDLSVYWYQQSLDQGLQFLIQYYNGEERAKGNILERFSAQQFPDLHSELNLSSLELGDSALYFCASSLDGRDGATNEKLFFGSGTQLSVL.